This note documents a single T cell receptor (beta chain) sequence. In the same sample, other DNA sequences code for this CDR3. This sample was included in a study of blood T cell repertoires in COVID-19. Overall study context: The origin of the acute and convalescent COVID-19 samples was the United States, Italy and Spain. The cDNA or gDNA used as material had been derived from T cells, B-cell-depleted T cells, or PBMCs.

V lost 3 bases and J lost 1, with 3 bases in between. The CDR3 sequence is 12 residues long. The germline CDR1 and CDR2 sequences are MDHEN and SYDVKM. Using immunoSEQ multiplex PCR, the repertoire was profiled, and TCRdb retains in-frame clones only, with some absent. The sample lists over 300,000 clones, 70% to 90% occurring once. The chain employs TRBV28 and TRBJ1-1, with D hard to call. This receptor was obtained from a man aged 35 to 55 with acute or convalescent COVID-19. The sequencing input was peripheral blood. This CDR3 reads CASSFRNTEAFF. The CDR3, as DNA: TGTGCCAGCAGTTTTCGGAACACTGAAGCTTTCTTT.